A selection of T cell receptor beta chains follows, all from one sample in a study of blood T cell repertoires in COVID-19. Profiling relied on immunoSEQ multiplex PCR, and the TCRdb table lists in-frame clones only, not all of them. The sample records under 100,000 clones, roughly 80% being singletons. The specimen was peripheral blood. Every receptor here comes from a woman in her forties with active or convalescent COVID-19. The CDR3 runs from the conserved cysteine through the conserved F or W. Each record gives: clone size, D gene, J gene, V gene, CDR3 DNA, CDR3 protein. A D gene is named only where the DNA matches it firmly. The size of a clone is reported for some rows only, either as once, few or many, or as a class for expanded clones.

clone size: .
D gene: .
J gene: TRBJ2-7
V gene: TRBV4-2
CDR3 DNA: TGTGCCAGCAGCCAACCCGACAACTACGAGCAGTACTTC
CDR3 protein: CASSQPDNYEQYF

clone size: .
D gene: TRBD1
J gene: TRBJ2-7
V gene: TRBV11-3
CDR3 DNA: TGTGCCAGCAGCCATTGGACAGGGAGCCATTCCTACGAGCAGTACTTC
CDR3 protein: CASSHWTGSHSYEQYF

clone size: .
D gene: .
J gene: TRBJ2-7
V gene: TRBV18
CDR3 DNA: TGTGCCAGCTCACCATCGCAGATCGAGCAGTACTTC
CDR3 protein: CASSPSQIEQYF

clone size: .
D gene: .
J gene: TRBJ2-1
V gene: TRBV7-3
CDR3 DNA: TGTGCCAGCAGCCCAGCAGCGTTTCGGTCGGGCAATGAGCAGTTCTTC
CDR3 protein: CASSPAAFRSGNEQFF

clone size: .
D gene: .
J gene: TRBJ1-5
V gene: TRBV27
CDR3 DNA: TGTGCCAGCAGACCAATGGGGCGGGGAGATCAGCCCCAGCATTTT
CDR3 protein: CASRPMGRGDQPQHF

clone size: .
D gene: .
J gene: TRBJ2-7
V gene: TRBV19
CDR3 DNA: TGTGCCAGTAGTATGTCCGCCTACGAGCAGTACTTC
CDR3 protein: CASSMSAYEQYF

clone size: few
D gene: TRBD2
J gene: TRBJ2-7
V gene: TRBV15
CDR3 DNA: TGTGCCACCAGCAGCCGGAGCGGGGGGGCCATATACGAGCAGTACTTC
CDR3 protein: CATSSRSGGAIYEQYF

clone size: .
D gene: TRBD2
J gene: TRBJ2-7
V gene: TRBV29-1
CDR3 DNA: TGCAGCGTTGAGGCTAGCGGGAGCTACGAGCAGTACTTC
CDR3 protein: CSVEASGSYEQYF

clone size: .
D gene: .
J gene: TRBJ2-5
V gene: TRBV30
CDR3 DNA: TGTGCCTGGAGTCGCGGGGAGACCCAGTACTTC
CDR3 protein: CAWSRGETQYF

clone size: .
D gene: .
J gene: TRBJ2-6
V gene: TRBV5-8
CDR3 DNA: TGTGCCAGCAGCTTGGTCCCACAGGGCCGTGCGAGCCTGGGGGCCAACGTCCTGACTTTC
CDR3 protein: CASSLVPQGRASLGANVLTF

clone size: .
D gene: TRBD1
J gene: TRBJ2-1
V gene: TRBV19
CDR3 DNA: TGTGCCAGTACCTCCGGGACAGGCCTTAATGAGCAGTTCTTC
CDR3 protein: CASTSGTGLNEQFF

clone size: .
D gene: TRBD1
J gene: TRBJ1-5
V gene: TRBV6-5
CDR3 DNA: TGTGCCAGCAGATCCGGGACAGGGGGCTCGCTGGCCCAGCATTTT
CDR3 protein: CASRSGTGGSLAQHF

clone size: .
D gene: TRBD2
J gene: TRBJ2-3
V gene: TRBV27
CDR3 DNA: TGTGCCAGCAGGGCGGCGGGGGGAAGCACAGATACGCAGTATTTT
CDR3 protein: CASRAAGGSTDTQYF

clone size: few
D gene: TRBD2
J gene: TRBJ2-3
V gene: TRBV3-1/TRBV3-2
CDR3 DNA: TGTGCCAGCAGCCAAGATCTAGCGGGGTTAGGTACGCAGTATTTT
CDR3 protein: CASSQDLAGLGTQYF

clone size: .
D gene: TRBD2
J gene: TRBJ2-3
V gene: TRBV24-1
CDR3 DNA: TGTGCCACCAGTTCGGTGCCCTTAGCGGGAGTTTCGGATACGCAGTATTTT
CDR3 protein: CATSSVPLAGVSDTQYF

clone size: .
D gene: TRBD1
J gene: TRBJ1-2
V gene: TRBV19
CDR3 DNA: TGTGCCAGCCAATTGGGACAGGGGAACTATGGCTACACCTTC
CDR3 protein: CASQLGQGNYGYTF

clone size: once
D gene: TRBD1
J gene: TRBJ2-3
V gene: TRBV10-3
CDR3 DNA: TGTGCCATCAGTGACGGGACAGGGCGCGTGGAAGTAACAGATACGCAGTATTTT
CDR3 protein: CAISDGTGRVEVTDTQYF

clone size: .
D gene: TRBD1
J gene: TRBJ2-1
V gene: TRBV7-9
CDR3 DNA: TGTGCCAGCAGCTTGGGACAGGGGGCGATGGACAATGAGCAGTTCTTC
CDR3 protein: CASSLGQGAMDNEQFF

clone size: .
D gene: TRBD1
J gene: TRBJ2-2
V gene: TRBV3-1/TRBV3-2
CDR3 DNA: TGTGCCAGCAACGACCGGGACAGGAACACCGGGGAGCTGTTTTTT
CDR3 protein: CASNDRDRNTGELFF

clone size: .
D gene: TRBD2
J gene: TRBJ2-1
V gene: TRBV28
CDR3 DNA: TGTGCCAGCGCCGTAGCGGGACCCTACAATGAGCAGTTCTTC
CDR3 protein: CASAVAGPYNEQFF

clone size: .
D gene: TRBD2
J gene: TRBJ2-1
V gene: TRBV5-4
CDR3 DNA: TGTGCCAGCAGCTCGGCGGGGGGTCCCGACAATGAGCAGTTCTTC
CDR3 protein: CASSSAGGPDNEQFF

clone size: .
D gene: .
J gene: TRBJ1-6
V gene: TRBV3-1/TRBV3-2
CDR3 DNA: TGTGCCAGCAGCCAAGTACAAAATAATTCACCCCTCCACTTT
CDR3 protein: CASSQVQNNSPLHF

clone size: .
D gene: .
J gene: TRBJ1-3
V gene: TRBV18
CDR3 DNA: TGTGCCAGCTCGTCAGGGCCCCCCTCCTCTGGAAACACCATATATTTT
CDR3 protein: CASSSGPPSSGNTIYF

clone size: .
D gene: TRBD1
J gene: TRBJ1-5
V gene: TRBV15
CDR3 DNA: TGTGCCACCAGCAGAGATAGGGGGCATCAGCCCCAGCATTTT
CDR3 protein: CATSRDRGHQPQHF

clone size: .
D gene: .
J gene: TRBJ1-2
V gene: TRBV11-2
CDR3 DNA: TGTGCCAGCAGCTTTAAGGGAGAAAACTATGGCTACACCTTC
CDR3 protein: CASSFKGENYGYTF

clone size: .
D gene: .
J gene: TRBJ2-7
V gene: TRBV4-2
CDR3 DNA: TGTGCCAGCAGCCAAGTTGACGGGTCCGAGCAGTACTTC
CDR3 protein: CASSQVDGSEQYF